A selection of T cell receptor beta chains follows, all from one sample in a study of CD8 T cells in ankylosing spondylitis. TCRdb re-called the 5' RACE reads with MiXCR, one entry per CDR3 protein. The sample shows 700,000 to 850,000 distinct CDR3 sequences, 12% of them seen only once. Input material: blood, either unsorted or a sorted T cell fraction (not recorded which). The receptor source for this set is a male donor with ankylosing spondylitis. Each CDR3 is given with its conserved first and last residue. Fields, in order: V gene, clone size, J gene, D gene, CDR3 protein, CDR3 DNA. A D gene is named only where the DNA matches it firmly. Size is omitted from some rows. Given values are once, few, many or a class for expanded clones.

TRBV20-1	many	TRBJ1-1	TRBD1	CSAIRYRGTEAFF	TGCAGTGCTATCCGATACAGGGGAACTGAAGCTTTCTTT
TRBV11-2	few	TRBJ1-1	-	CASSLRGGPDGTEAFF	TGTGCCAGCAGCTTACGGGGGGGTCCGGACGGCACTGAAGCTTTCTTT
TRBV11-1	-	TRBJ2-2	-	CASSQPGAPGGELFF	TGTGCCAGCAGCCAGCCCGGAGCCCCAGGCGGGGAGCTGTTTTTT
TRBV5-6	-	TRBJ2-7	TRBD2	CASSLRSGGIIYEQYF	TGTGCCAGCAGCTTAAGAAGCGGGGGGATTATCTACGAGCAGTACTTC
TRBV7-2	many	TRBJ2-3	-	CASSLRTNTDTQYF	TGTGCCAGCAGCTTAAGGACGAACACAGATACGCAGTATTTT
TRBV12-3/TRBV12-4	-	TRBJ1-2	-	CASSKAGALYGYTF	TGTGCCAGCAGTAAAGCCGGGGCACTTTATGGCTACACCTTC
TRBV20-1	few	TRBJ2-7	TRBD2	CSAREPDRSGTEQYF	TGCAGTGCTAGAGAGCCGGACCGTAGCGGGACCGAGCAGTACTTC
TRBV30	-	TRBJ2-7	TRBD2	CAWRISGGGEQYF	TGTGCCTGGAGGATTAGCGGGGGGGGTGAGCAGTACTTC
TRBV6-6	-	TRBJ2-1	TRBD2	CASSYGLAGNSYNEQFF	TGTGCCAGCAGTTACGGGCTAGCGGGGAACTCCTACAATGAGCAGTTCTTC
TRBV11-3	many	TRBJ2-3	-	CASSLATTDTQYF	TGTGCCAGCAGCTTAGCTACCACAGATACGCAGTATTTT
TRBV10-2	few	TRBJ1-1	-	CASGAQDTEAFF	TGCGCCAGCGGAGCACAGGACACTGAAGCTTTCTTT
TRBV5-4	few	TRBJ2-1	TRBD2	CASSSKGLAGGPTSDEQFF	TGTGCCAGCAGCTCTAAGGGACTAGCGGGGGGCCCCACTTCCGATGAGCAGTTCTTC
TRBV15	-	TRBJ2-1	-	CATSRDYLEQFF	TGTGCCACCAGCAGAGATTATCTTGAGCAGTTCTTC
TRBV20-1	many	TRBJ2-3	TRBD2	CSARSTSGGAGGTDTQYF	TGCAGTGCTAGGTCGACTAGCGGGGGGGCCGGTGGCACAGATACGCAGTATTTT
TRBV7-2	few	TRBJ2-2	-	CASSLAGWQNTGELFF	TGTGCCAGCAGCTTAGCGGGCTGGCAGAACACCGGGGAGCTGTTTTTT
TRBV5-1	few	TRBJ1-6	-	CASSFTGSSYNSPLHF	TGCGCCAGCAGCTTCACAGGAAGCTCCTATAATTCACCCCTCCACTTT
TRBV10-3	many	TRBJ1-2	-	CAISGLSSGWDGYTF	TGTGCCATCAGTGGGCTGAGTTCGGGCTGGGACGGCTACACCTTC
TRBV7-9	-	TRBJ2-5	-	CASSQLGFYQETQYF	TGTGCCAGCAGTCAACTTGGGTTCTACCAAGAGACCCAGTACTTC
TRBV7-9	-	TRBJ2-2	-	CASSSGLVLFVGELFF	TGTGCCAGCAGCTCAGGGCTGGTCCTGTTCGTCGGGGAGCTGTTTTTT
TRBV18	-	TRBJ1-2	-	CASSREGDFYGYTF	TGTGCCAGCTCACGGGAAGGGGACTTCTATGGCTACACCTTC
TRBV11-1	-	TRBJ2-2	TRBD2	CASSLGNRLAFSGELFF	TGTGCCAGCAGCTTGGGTAATAGACTAGCCTTTTCCGGGGAGCTGTTTTTT
TRBV10-3	few	TRBJ1-5	-	CATSGGSQPQHF	TGTGCCACATCGGGGGGTTCGCAGCCCCAGCATTTT
TRBV5-6	few	TRBJ2-5	-	CASSPGPGKETQYF	TGTGCCAGCAGTCCCGGCCCCGGCAAAGAGACCCAGTACTTC
TRBV20-1	-	TRBJ2-7	-	CSARGLTSYEQYF	TGCAGTGCTAGGGGGCTGACCTCCTACGAGCAGTACTTC
TRBV5-6	few	TRBJ1-1	TRBD1	CASSLARGSTEAFF	TGTGCCAGCAGCTTGGCCAGGGGGAGCACTGAAGCTTTCTTT
TRBV9	-	TRBJ2-5	-	CASSLTPHQETQYF	TGTGCCAGCAGCTTAACACCGCACCAAGAGACCCAGTACTTC
TRBV13	-	TRBJ1-1	TRBD1	CASSPRPGQQRRGTEAFF	TGTGCCAGCAGCCCGCGACCGGGACAGCAAAGACGGGGCACTGAAGCTTTCTTT
TRBV4-2	many	TRBJ1-2	-	CASSRDFVNYGYTF	TGTGCCAGCAGCCGGGACTTCGTGAACTATGGCTACACCTTC
TRBV7-8	-	TRBJ2-6	TRBD2	CASNPGGAGANVLTF	TGTGCCAGCAACCCGGGAGGAGCTGGGGCCAACGTCCTGACTTTC
TRBV15	-	TRBJ2-4	-	CATSRDRDSGLKNIQYF	TGTGCCACCAGCAGAGATCGTGATTCAGGGCTAAAAAACATTCAGTACTTC
TRBV6-1	few	TRBJ2-7	TRBD1	CASSPTGTGVYEQYF	TGTGCCAGCAGTCCGACCGGGACAGGGGTCTACGAGCAGTACTTC
TRBV29-1	many	TRBJ1-2	-	CSVLGDTAYGYTF	TGCAGCGTTCTAGGGGACACGGCCTATGGCTACACCTTC
TRBV6-1	-	TRBJ2-3	TRBD2	CASTTLAGGGADTQYF	TGTGCCAGCACCACTCTAGCGGGGGGCGGGGCAGATACGCAGTATTTT
TRBV29-1	few	TRBJ2-5	-	CSVKNTGGTDEETQYF	TGCAGCGTTAAAAACACCGGCGGGACAGACGAAGAGACCCAGTACTTC
TRBV20-1	-	TRBJ2-7	-	CSARGQPIVPEQYF	TGCAGTGCTAGAGGACAGCCCATTGTACCCGAGCAGTACTTC
TRBV6-5	-	TRBJ2-7	-	CASSYSNRAPEQYF	TGTGCCAGCAGTTACTCGAACAGGGCCCCCGAGCAGTACTTC
TRBV12-3/TRBV12-4	-	TRBJ2-3	TRBD2	CASSLLAGGRPTDTQYF	TGTGCCAGCAGTTTACTAGCGGGAGGGAGACCCACAGATACGCAGTATTTT
TRBV5-1	-	TRBJ2-7	-	CASSFLPSGYEQYF	TGCGCCAGCAGCTTTCTTCCTAGTGGGTACGAGCAGTACTTC
TRBV7-2	many	TRBJ1-4	-	CASSPPGHREKLFF	TGTGCCAGCAGCCCCCCCGGACATCGTGAAAAACTGTTTTTT
TRBV25-1	-	TRBJ1-6	-	CASSELQGSSNSPLHF	TGTGCCAGCAGTGAACTACAGGGTTCATCTAATTCACCCCTCCACTTT
TRBV29-1	many	TRBJ2-5	-	CSTRDTGGETQYF	TGCAGCACTAGGGACACGGGTGGTGAGACCCAGTACTTC